The following is a T cell receptor beta chain sequence with its context. Its antigen remains unidentified. The CDR3 loop spans 17 amino acids. The germline V and J ends were trimmed by 4 bases and 4 bases, with 20 bases remaining between them. Germline CDR1 is MDHEN and CDR2 is SYDVKM. Original analysis: Sample TCR totals centred on a median of roughly 96,000, ranging about 20,000 to 700,000. TCRdb passed the 5' RACE reads through MiXCR, listing each CDR3 protein once. For this entry, the V and J calls and clone size follow TCRdb and not the study's own pipeline. The profile shows 110,000 or so distinct CDR3 sequences, 15% to 20% of them singletons. Extraction yielded total RNA from whole blood (unfractionated). These data are taken from a study of human T cells and chemical hapten exposure. The study's findings and limits: TCRs above 1 in 1000 frequency did not change with DPC sensitization.

The sequence derives from a human donor in good health. This sequence joins TRBV28 and TRBJ1-3, with a possible D match to TRBD1 (6 bases). Here the CDR3 DNA reads TGTGCCAGCAGTTCCCCACAGGGAATTATGATCGGAAACACCATATATTTT. It is translated as CASSSPQGIMIGNTIYF.